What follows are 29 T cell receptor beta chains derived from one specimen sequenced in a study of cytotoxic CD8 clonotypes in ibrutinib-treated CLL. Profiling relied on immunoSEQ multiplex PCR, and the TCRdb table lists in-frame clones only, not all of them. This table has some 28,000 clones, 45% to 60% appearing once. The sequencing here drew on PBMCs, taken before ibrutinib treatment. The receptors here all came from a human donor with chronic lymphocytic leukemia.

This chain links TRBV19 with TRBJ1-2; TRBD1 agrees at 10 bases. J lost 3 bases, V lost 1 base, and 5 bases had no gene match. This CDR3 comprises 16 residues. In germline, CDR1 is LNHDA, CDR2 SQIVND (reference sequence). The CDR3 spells CASSIVVGTGDYGYTF. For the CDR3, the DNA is TGTGCCAGTAGTATAGTTGTCGGGACAGGGGACTATGGCTACACCTTC.

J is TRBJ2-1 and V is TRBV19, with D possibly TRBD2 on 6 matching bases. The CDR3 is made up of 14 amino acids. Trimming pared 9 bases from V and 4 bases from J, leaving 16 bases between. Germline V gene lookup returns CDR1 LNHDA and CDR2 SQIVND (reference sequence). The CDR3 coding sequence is TGTGCCAGCAACTCCGGGACTGTATACAATGAGCAGTTCTTC. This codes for CASNSGTVYNEQFF. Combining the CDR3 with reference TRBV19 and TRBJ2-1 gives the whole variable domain DGGITQSPKYLFRKEGQNVTLSCEQNLNHDAMYWYRQDPGQGLRLIYYSQIVNDFQKGDIAEGYSVSREKKESFPLTVTSAQKNPTAFYLCASNSGTVYNEQFFGPGTRLTVL.

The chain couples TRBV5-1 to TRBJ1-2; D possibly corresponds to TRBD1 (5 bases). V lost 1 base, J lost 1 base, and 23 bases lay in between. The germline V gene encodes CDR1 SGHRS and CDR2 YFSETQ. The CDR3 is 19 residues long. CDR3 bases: TGCGCCAGCAGCTTGATGGCCACCAGCGACAGCTTAAATAACTATGGCTACACCTTC. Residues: CASSLMATSDSLNNYGYTF.

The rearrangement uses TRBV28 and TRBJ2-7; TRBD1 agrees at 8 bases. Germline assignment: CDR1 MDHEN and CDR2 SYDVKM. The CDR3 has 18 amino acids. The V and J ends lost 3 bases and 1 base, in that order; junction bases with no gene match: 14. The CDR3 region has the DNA TGTGCCAGCAGTTTTGGGGCTCTGACAGGGGCCCTTTCCTACGAGCAGTACTTC. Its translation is CASSFGALTGALSYEQYF.

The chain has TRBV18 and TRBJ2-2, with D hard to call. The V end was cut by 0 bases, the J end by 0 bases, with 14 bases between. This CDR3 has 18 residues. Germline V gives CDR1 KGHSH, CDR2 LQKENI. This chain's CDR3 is CASSPPAGIPPNTGELFF. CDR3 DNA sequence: TGTGCCAGCTCACCACCGGCTGGTATTCCACCGAACACCGGGGAGCTGTTTTTT. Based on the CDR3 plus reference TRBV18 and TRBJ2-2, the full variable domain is NAGVMQNPRHLVRRRGQEARLRCSPMKGHSHVYWYRQLPEEGLKFMVYLQKENIIDESGMPKERFSAEFPKEGPSILRIQQVVRGDSAAYFCASSPPAGIPPNTGELFFGEGSRLTVL.

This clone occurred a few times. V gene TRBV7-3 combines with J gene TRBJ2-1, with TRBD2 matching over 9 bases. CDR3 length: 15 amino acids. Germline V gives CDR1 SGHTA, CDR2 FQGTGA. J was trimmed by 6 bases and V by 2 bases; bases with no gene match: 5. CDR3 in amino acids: CASSLGLAPLNEQFF. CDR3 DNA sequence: TGTGCCAGCAGCTTAGGACTAGCGCCCCTCAATGAGCAGTTCTTC.

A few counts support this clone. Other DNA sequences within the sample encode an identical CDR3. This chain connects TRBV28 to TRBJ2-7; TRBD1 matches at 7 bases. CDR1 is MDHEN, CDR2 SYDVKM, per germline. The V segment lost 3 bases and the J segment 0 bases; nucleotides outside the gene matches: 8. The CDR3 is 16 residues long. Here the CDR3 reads CASSFLRDRGSYEQYF. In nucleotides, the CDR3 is TGTGCCAGCAGTTTTCTACGGGACAGAGGCTCCTACGAGCAGTACTTC.

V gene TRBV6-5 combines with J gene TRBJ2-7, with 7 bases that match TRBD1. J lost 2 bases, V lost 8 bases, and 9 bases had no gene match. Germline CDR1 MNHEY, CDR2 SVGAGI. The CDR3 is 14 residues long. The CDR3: CASHNRQGAYEQYF. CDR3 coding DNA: TGTGCCAGCCACAACCGACAGGGCGCCTACGAGCAGTACTTC.

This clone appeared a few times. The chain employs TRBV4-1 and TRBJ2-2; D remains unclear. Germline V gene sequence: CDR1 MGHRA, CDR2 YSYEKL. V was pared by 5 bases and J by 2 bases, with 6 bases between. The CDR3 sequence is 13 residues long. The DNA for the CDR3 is TGCGCCAGCAGCGGCCGAAACACCGGGGAGCTGTTTTTT. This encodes CASSGRNTGELFF.

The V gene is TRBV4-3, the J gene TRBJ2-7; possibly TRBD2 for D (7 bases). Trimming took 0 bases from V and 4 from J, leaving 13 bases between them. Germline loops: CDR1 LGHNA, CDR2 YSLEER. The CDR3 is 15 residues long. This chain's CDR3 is CASSQEGRGLYEQYF. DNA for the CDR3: TGCGCCAGCAGCCAAGAAGGGCGGGGGCTGTACGAGCAGTACTTC.

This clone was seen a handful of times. The CDR3 is CASSELISTDTQYF. In nucleotides, the CDR3 is TGTGCCAGCAGTGAACTCATTAGCACAGATACGCAGTATTTT. The J gene is TRBJ2-3, the V gene TRBV2; D not certain. With 2 bases removed from V and 0 bases from J, the gap between germline ends came to 6 bases. Germline-derived CDR1 and CDR2 are SNHLY and FYNNEI. CDR3 length: 14 residues. Complete variable domain (other parts from reference TRBV2 and TRBJ2-3): EPEVTQTPSHQVTQMGQEVILRCVPISNHLYFYWYRQILGQKVEFLVSFYNNEISEKSEIFDDQFSVERPDGSNFTLKIRSTKLEDSAMYFCASSELISTDTQYFGPGTRLTVL.

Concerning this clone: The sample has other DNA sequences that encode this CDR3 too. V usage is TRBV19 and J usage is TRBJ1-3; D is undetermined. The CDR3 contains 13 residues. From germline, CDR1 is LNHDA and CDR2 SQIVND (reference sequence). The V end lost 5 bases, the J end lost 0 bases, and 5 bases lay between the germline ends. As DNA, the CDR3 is TGTGCCAGTAGTTTAAGCTCTGGAAACACCATATATTTT. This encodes CASSLSSGNTIYF. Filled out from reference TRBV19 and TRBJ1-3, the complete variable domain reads DGGITQSPKYLFRKEGQNVTLSCEQNLNHDAMYWYRQDPGQGLRLIYYSQIVNDFQKGDIAEGYSVSREKKESFPLTVTSAQKNPTAFYLCASSLSSGNTIYFGEGSWLTVV.

DNA for the CDR3: TGTGCCAGCAGCCGGTCAGGGGCCAACGTCCTGACTTTC. Translated, it gives CASSRSGANVLTF. The chain recombines TRBV7-3 with TRBJ2-6; D unclear. CDR1 is SGHTA and CDR2 is FQGTGA in the germline V gene. There are 13 residues in the CDR3. V gave up 5 bases and J gave up 4 bases, with 6 bases separating them.

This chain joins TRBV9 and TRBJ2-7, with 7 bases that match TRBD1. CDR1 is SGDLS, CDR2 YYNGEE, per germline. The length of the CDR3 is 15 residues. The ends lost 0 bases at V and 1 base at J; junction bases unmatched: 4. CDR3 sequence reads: CASSVGRTGSYEQYF. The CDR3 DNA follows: TGTGCCAGCAGCGTAGGGCGGACAGGTTCCTACGAGCAGTACTTC.

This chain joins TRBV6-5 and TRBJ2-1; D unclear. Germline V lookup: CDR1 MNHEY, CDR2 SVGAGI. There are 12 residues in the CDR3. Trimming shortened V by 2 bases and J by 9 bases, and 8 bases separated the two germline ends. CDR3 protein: CASSYVGGEQFF. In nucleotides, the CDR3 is TGTGCCAGCAGTTACGTGGGCGGTGAGCAGTTCTTC.

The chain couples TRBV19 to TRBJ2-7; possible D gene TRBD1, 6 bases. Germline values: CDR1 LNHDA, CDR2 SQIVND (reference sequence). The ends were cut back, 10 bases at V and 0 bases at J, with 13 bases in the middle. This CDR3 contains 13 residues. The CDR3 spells CATWDMSSYEQYF. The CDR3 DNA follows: TGTGCCACTTGGGACATGAGCTCCTACGAGCAGTACTTC. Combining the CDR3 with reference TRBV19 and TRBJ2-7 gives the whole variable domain DGGITQSPKYLFRKEGQNVTLSCEQNLNHDAMYWYRQDPGQGLRLIYYSQIVNDFQKGDIAEGYSVSREKKESFPLTVTSAQKNPTAFYLCATWDMSSYEQYFGPGTRLTVT.

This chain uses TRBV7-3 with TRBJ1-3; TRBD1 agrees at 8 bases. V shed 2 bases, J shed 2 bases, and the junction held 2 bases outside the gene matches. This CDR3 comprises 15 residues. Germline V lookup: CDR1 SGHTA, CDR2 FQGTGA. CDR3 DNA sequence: TGTGCCAGCAGCTTATCAGGGGGCCCTGGAAACACCATATATTTT. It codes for CASSLSGGPGNTIYF.

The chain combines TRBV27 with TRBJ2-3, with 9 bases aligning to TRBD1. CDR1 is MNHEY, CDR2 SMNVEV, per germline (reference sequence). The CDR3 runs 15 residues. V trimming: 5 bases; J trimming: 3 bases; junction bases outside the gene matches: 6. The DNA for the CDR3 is TGTGCCAGCAGTCCCCGGGACAGGGCGACAGATACGCAGTATTTT. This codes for CASSPRDRATDTQYF.

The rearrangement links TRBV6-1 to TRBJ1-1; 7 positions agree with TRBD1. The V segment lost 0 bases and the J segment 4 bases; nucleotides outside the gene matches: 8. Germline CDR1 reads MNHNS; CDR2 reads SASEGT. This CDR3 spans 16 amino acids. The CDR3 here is CASSEATGSFSTEAFF. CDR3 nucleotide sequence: TGTGCCAGCAGTGAAGCGACAGGGTCGTTTAGCACTGAAGCTTTCTTT.

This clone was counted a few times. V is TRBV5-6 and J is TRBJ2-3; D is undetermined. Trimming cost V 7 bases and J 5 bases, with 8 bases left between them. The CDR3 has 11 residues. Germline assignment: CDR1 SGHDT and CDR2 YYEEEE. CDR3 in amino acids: CASYSGDTQYF. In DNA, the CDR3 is TGTGCCAGCTACAGTGGAGATACGCAGTATTTT.

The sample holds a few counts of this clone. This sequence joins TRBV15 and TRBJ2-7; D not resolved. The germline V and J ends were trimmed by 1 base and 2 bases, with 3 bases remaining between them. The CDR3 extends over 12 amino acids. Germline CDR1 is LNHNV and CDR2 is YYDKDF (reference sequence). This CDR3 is CATSRVPYEQYF. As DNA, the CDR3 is TGTGCCACCAGCAGAGTGCCCTACGAGCAGTACTTC.

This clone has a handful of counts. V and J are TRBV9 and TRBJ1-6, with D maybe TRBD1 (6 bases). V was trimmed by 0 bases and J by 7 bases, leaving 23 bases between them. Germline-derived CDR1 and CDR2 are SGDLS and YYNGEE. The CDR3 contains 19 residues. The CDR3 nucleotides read TGTGCCAGCAGCGTAGGGAGCTTGGACAGCCTGCGACCCAATTCACCCCTCCACTTT. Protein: CASSVGSLDSLRPNSPLHF.

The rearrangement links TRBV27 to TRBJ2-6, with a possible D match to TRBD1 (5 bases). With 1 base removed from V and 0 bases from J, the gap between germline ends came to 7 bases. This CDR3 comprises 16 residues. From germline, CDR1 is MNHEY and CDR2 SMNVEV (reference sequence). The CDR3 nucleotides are TGTGCCAGCAGTTTATTGGGGCACTCTGGGGCCAACGTCCTGACTTTC. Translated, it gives CASSLLGHSGANVLTF.

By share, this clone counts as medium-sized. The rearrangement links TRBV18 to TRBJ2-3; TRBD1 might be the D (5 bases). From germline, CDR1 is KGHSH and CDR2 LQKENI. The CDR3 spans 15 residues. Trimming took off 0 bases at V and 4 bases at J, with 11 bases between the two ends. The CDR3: CASSPPSPGSDTQYF. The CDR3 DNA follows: TGTGCCAGCTCACCACCTTCTCCAGGGTCAGATACGCAGTATTTT.

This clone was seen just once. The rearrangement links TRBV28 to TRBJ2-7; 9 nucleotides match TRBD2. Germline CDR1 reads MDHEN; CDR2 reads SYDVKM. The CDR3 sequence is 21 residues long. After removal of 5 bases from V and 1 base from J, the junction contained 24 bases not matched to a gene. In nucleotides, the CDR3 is TGTGCCAGCAGTCCCTATCACCCACAGGGACTAGCTACAACCTTGTCCTACGAGCAGTACTTC. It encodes CASSPYHPQGLATTLSYEQYF.

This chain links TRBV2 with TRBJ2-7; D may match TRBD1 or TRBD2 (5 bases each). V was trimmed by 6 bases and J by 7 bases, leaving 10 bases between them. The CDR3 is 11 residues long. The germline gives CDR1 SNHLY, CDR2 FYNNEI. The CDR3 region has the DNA TGTGCCAGCAGCCTGGGACCAGAGCAGTACTTC. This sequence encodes CASSLGPEQYF.

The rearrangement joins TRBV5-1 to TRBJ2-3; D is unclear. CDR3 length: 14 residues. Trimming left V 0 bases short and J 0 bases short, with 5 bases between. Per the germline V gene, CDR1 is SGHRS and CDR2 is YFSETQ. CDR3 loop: CASSLEGSTDTQYF. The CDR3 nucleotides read TGCGCCAGCAGCTTGGAGGGCAGCACAGATACGCAGTATTTT.

For the CDR3, the DNA is TGTGCCAGCAGTTATATTGCAGGTGACGCTTTCTTT. It yields the protein CASSYIAGDAFF. The rearrangement uses TRBV27 and TRBJ1-1; D ambiguous. The V end lost 4 bases, the J end lost 11 bases, and 14 bases lay between the germline ends. The CDR3 contains 12 residues. CDR1 and CDR2 (germline): MNHEY, SMNVEV (reference sequence).

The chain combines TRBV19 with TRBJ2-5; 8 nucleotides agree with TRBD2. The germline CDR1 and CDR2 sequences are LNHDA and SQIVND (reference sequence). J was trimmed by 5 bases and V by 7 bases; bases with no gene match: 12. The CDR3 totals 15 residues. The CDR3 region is CASKEREFGRETQYF. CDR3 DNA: TGTGCCAGTAAGGAGCGGGAGTTCGGACGGGAGACCCAGTACTTC.